This T cell receptor (beta chain) was sequenced in a study of breast tumors, draining lymph nodes, adjacent tissues. Samples came from axillary lymph nodes draining the breast cancer. This CDR3 spans 12 amino acids. Per the germline V gene, CDR1 is SGHNT and CDR2 is YENEEA. From the multiplex PCR reads, TCRdb called clonotypes with MiXCR, one entry per CDR3 protein. Found here are under 250,000 distinct CDR3 sequences, about 32% of them singletons; the top ten hold about 1.4%. As to this clonotype: At one end the junction does not follow the germline gene, possibly because of a read error.

The sample taken for sequencing was axillary lymph node tissue. This clonotype was sampled from a female donor with breast cancer. Some clones in this sample may be carry-over from other donors' samples. The rearrangement uses TRBV11-3 and TRBJ2-1; D is undetermined. The CDR3 spells CDSSLEYNEQLF. CDR3 coding DNA: TGTGACAGCAGCCTCGAGTACAATGAGCAGCTCTTC.